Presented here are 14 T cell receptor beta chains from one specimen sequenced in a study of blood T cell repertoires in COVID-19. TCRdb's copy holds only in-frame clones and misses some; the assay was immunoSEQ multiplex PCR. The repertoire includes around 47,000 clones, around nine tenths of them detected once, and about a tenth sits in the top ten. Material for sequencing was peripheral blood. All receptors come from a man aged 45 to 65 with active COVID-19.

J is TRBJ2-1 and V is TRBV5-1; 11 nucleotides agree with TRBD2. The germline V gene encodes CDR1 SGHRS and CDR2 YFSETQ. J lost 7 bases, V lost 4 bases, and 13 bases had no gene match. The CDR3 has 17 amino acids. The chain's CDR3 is CASSHTVAGGGLNEQFF. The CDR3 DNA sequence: TGCGCCAGCAGCCATACCGTAGCGGGAGGGGGGTTAAATGAGCAGTTCTTC.

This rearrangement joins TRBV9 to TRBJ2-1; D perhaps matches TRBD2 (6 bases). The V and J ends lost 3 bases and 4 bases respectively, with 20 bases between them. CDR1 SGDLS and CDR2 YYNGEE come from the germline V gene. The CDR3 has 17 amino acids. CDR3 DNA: TGTGCCAGCAGCGGGGGGGTGAGCGGCTCCCTTTACAATGAGCAGTTCTTC. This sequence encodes CASSGGVSGSLYNEQFF. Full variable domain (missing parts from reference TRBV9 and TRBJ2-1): DSGVTQTPKHLITATGQRVTLRCSPRSGDLSVYWYQQSLDQGLQFLIQYYNGEERAKGNILERFSAQQFPDLHSELNLSSLELGDSALYFCASSGGVSGSLYNEQFFGPGTRLTVL.

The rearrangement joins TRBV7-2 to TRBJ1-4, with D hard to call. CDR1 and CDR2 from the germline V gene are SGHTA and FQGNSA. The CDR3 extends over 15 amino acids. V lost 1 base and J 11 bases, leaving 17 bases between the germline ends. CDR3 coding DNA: TGTGCCAGCAGCTTAGAGACGGTCACGGCGGGGAAACTGTTTTTT. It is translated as CASSLETVTAGKLFF.

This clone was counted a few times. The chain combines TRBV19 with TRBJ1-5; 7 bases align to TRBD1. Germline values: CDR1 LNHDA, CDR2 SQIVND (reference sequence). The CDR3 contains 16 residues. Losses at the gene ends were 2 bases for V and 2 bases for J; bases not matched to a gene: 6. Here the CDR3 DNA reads TGTGCCAGTAGTATACTGGACAGGTTGGGCAATCAGCCCCAGCATTTT. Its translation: CASSILDRLGNQPQHF.

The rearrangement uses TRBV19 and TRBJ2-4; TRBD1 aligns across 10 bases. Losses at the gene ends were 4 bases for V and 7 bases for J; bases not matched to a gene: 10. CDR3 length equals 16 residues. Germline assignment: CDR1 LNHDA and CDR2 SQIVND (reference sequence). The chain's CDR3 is CASSTYRPGQGNIQYF. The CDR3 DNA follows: TGTGCCAGTAGTACCTATCGACCGGGACAGGGGAACATTCAGTACTTC. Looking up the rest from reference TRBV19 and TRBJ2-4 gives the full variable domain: DGGITQSPKYLFRKEGQNVTLSCEQNLNHDAMYWYRQDPGQGLRLIYYSQIVNDFQKGDIAEGYSVSREKKESFPLTVTSAQKNPTAFYLCASSTYRPGQGNIQYFGAGTRLSVL.

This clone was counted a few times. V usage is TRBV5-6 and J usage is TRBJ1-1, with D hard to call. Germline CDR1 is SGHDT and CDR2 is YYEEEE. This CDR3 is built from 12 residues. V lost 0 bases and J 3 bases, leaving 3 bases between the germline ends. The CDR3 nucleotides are TGTGCCAGCAGCTTGGTAGACACTGAAGCTTTCTTT. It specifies CASSLVDTEAFF.

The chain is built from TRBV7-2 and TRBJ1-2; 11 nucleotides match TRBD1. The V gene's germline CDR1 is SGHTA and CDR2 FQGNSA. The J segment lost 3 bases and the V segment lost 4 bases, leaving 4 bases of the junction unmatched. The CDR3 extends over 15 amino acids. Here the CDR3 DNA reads TGTGCCAGCAGCTCCTGGACAGGGGGCGACTATGGCTACACCTTC. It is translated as CASSSWTGGDYGYTF.

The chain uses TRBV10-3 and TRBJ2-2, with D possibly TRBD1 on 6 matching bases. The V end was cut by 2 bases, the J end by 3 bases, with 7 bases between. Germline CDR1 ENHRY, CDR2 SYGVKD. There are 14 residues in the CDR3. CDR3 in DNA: TGTGCCATCAGTGAGCAGGGGTACACCGGGGAGCTGTTTTTT. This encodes CAISEQGYTGELFF.

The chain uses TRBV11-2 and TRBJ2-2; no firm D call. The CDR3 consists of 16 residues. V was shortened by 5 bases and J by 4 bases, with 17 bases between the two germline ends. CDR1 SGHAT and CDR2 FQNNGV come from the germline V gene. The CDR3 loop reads CASSPQARWVTGELFF. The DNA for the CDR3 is TGTGCCAGCAGCCCCCAGGCAAGGTGGGTCACCGGGGAGCTGTTTTTT.

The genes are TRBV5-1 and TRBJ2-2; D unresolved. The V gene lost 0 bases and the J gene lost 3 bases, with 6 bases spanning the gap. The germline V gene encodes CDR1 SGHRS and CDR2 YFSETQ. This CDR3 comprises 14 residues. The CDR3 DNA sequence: TGCGCCAGCAGCTTGGAAACTCACACCGGGGAGCTGTTTTTT. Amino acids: CASSLETHTGELFF. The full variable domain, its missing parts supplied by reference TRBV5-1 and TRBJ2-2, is KAGVTQTPRYLIKTRGQQVTLSCSPISGHRSVSWYQQTPGQGLQFLFEYFSETQRNKGNFPGRFSGRQFSNSRSEMNVSTLELGDSALYLCASSLETHTGELFFGEGSRLTVL.

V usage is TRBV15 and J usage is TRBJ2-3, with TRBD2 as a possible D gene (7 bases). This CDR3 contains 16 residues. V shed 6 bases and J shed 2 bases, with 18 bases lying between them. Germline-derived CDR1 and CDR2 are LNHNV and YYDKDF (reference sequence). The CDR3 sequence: CATRDGGGGYTDTQYF. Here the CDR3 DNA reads TGTGCCACCAGGGATGGGGGAGGGGGGTACACAGATACGCAGTATTTT.

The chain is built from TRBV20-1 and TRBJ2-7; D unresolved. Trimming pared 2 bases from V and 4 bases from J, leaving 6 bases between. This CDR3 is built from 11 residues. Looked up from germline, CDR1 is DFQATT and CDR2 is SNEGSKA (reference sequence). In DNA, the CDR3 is TGCAGTGCTAGACTAAATTACGAGCAGTACTTC. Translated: CSARLNYEQYF.

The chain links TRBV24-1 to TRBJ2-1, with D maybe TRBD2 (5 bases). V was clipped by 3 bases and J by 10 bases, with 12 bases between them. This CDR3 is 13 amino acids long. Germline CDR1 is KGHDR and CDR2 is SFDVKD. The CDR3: CATSDQTPGEQFF. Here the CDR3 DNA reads TGTGCCACCAGTGATCAGACCCCGGGGGAGCAGTTCTTC.

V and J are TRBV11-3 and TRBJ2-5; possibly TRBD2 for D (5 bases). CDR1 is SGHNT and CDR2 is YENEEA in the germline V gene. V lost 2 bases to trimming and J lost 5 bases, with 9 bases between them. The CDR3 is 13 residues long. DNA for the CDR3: TGTGCCAGCAGCTTATCCGGGATGGAGACCCAGTACTTC. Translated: CASSLSGMETQYF.